This T cell receptor beta chain was captured by sequencing in a study of PD-1 blockade in classical Hodgkin lymphoma. Overall study findings and caveats: Causes of the repertoire differences remain undefined, possibly disease activity or prior therapy. Unlike CD8+ TCR diversity, which did not rise significantly by C4D1, CD4+ TCR diversity did. Newly diagnosed patients and complete responders had comparable diversity at baseline.

The protocol was immunoSEQ multiplex PCR, while the TCRdb copy is restricted to in-frame clones and leaves out a portion. The table records roughly 12,000 clones, approximately 84% of them present only once. The CDR3 has 15 residues. Trimming stripped 1 base from V and 3 bases from J, with 11 bases between. CDR1 LNHDA and CDR2 SQIVND come from the germline V gene (reference sequence). The time point is: cycle 4 day 1 (C4D1), after less than 7 weeks of nivolumab. Brentuximab vedotin exposure varied, and every patient relapsed after autologous stem cell transplantation. The study isolated CD8+ T cells from thawed PBMCs by magnetic negative selection. Under best response, outcomes were complete response, partial response or progressive disease. A word on this clone: What it binds is not known.

The V call is TRBV19, the J call TRBJ2-3, with unresolved D. The sequenced sample was CD8+ T cells from blood, obtained before the fourth cycle of nivolumab. The receptor's source is a human donor with classical Hodgkin lymphoma. The donor label of this sample is uncertain. The chain's CDR3 is CASSIGVFGTDTQYF. The CDR3 coding sequence is TGTGCCAGTAGTATAGGAGTCTTTGGGACAGATACGCAGTATTTT. Full variable domain (remainder filled in from reference TRBV19 and TRBJ2-3): DGGITQSPKYLFRKEGQNVTLSCEQNLNHDAMYWYRQDPGQGLRLIYYSQIVNDFQKGDIAEGYSVSREKKESFPLTVTSAQKNPTAFYLCASSIGVFGTDTQYFGPGTRLTVL.